What follows are 8 T cell receptor beta chains derived from one specimen sequenced in a study of blood T cell repertoires in COVID-19. Data came from immunoSEQ multiplex PCR; TCRdb stores just in-frame clones and leaves some out. The data show more than 200,000 clones, with roughly 86% seen just once and approximately 0.7% held by the top ten. The sample taken for sequencing was peripheral blood. The receptors derive from a human donor in a cohort sampled during active COVID-19.

The count of this clone is one. The chain joins TRBV5-6 to TRBJ2-7, with D uncertain. The CDR3 has 13 amino acids. V was clipped by 1 base and J by 2 bases, with 7 bases between them. Germline lookup yields CDR1 SGHDT and CDR2 YYEEEE. The CDR3 sequence: CASSLPRAYEQYF. The CDR3 region has the DNA TGTGCCAGCAGCTTGCCCCGGGCCTACGAGCAGTACTTC. Complete variable domain (other parts from reference TRBV5-6 and TRBJ2-7): DAGVTQSPTHLIKTRGQQVTLRCSPKSGHDTVSWYQQALGQGPQFIFQYYEEEERQRGNFPDRFSGHQFPNYSSELNVNALLLGDSALYLCASSLPRAYEQYFGPGTRLTVT.

V is TRBV11-2 and J is TRBJ1-3; no firm D call. The CDR3 extends over 17 amino acids. V lost 5 bases and J 3 bases, leaving 20 bases between the germline ends. The germline V gene encodes CDR1 SGHAT and CDR2 FQNNGV. CDR3 coding DNA: TGTGCCAGCAGCCTTGGTTTGTTGCGAGGAGATGGAAACACCATATATTTT. Its protein is CASSLGLLRGDGNTIYF.

The chain combines TRBV6-4 with TRBJ1-1, with 9 bases lining up with TRBD1. The length of the CDR3 is 15 residues. The germline CDR1 and CDR2 sequences are MRHNA and SNTAGT. Trimming removed 4 bases from V and 9 bases from J; junction bases left unmatched: 12. CDR3 residues: CASSVEQGAPAKAFF. The CDR3 region has the DNA TGTGCCAGCAGTGTCGAACAGGGGGCGCCTGCAAAAGCTTTCTTT.

The rearrangement uses TRBV18 and TRBJ2-5, with 8 bases aligning to TRBD1. The V and J ends lost 2 bases and 5 bases, in that order; junction bases with no gene match: 7. This CDR3 has 15 residues. Germline V lookup: CDR1 KGHSH, CDR2 LQKENI. CDR3: CASSPGTGGSETQYF. DNA of the CDR3: TGTGCCAGCTCACCAGGGACAGGAGGTTCGGAGACCCAGTACTTC.

This clone came up a few times. The V call is TRBV7-3, the J call TRBJ1-1; 8 bases are a match to TRBD1. Germline-derived CDR1 and CDR2 are SGHTA and FQGTGA. The CDR3 sequence is 15 residues long. V lost 5 bases, J lost 1 base, and 6 bases stayed unmatched. CDR3 loop: CASSPMTGANTEAFF. In DNA, the CDR3 is TGTGCCAGCAGCCCGATGACAGGGGCGAACACTGAAGCTTTCTTT.

This CDR3 reads CAIATGPRGGYTF. For the CDR3, the DNA is TGTGCCATCGCCACAGGCCCTAGAGGTGGCTACACCTTC. The chain uses TRBV24-1 and TRBJ1-2; D is possibly TRBD1 (5 bases). V was shortened by 11 bases and J by 7 bases, with 19 bases between the two germline ends. The germline CDR1 and CDR2 sequences are KGHDR and SFDVKD. The CDR3 consists of 13 residues.

This clone was observed a handful of times. The chain employs TRBV3-1 (or the pseudogene TRBV3-2) and TRBJ1-1; 8 nucleotides align to TRBD1. This CDR3 comprises 13 residues. The germline V gene encodes CDR1 LGHDT and CDR2 YNNKEL (reference sequence). After removal of 6 bases from V and 4 bases from J, the junction contained 4 bases not matched to a gene. CDR3 bases: TGTGCCAGCAGACGAACAGGGGGCACTGAAGCTTTCTTT. It specifies CASRRTGGTEAFF.

This clone has just a few counts. The chain joins TRBV2 to TRBJ1-2; D gene unclear. There are 12 residues in the CDR3. Trimming left V 4 bases short and J 6 bases short, with 9 bases between. Germline V CDR1 and CDR2: SNHLY, FYNNEI. CDR3 sequence: CASSGHGNGYTF. The CDR3 DNA sequence: TGTGCCAGCAGTGGTCACGGTAATGGCTACACCTTC. Combining the CDR3 with reference TRBV2 and TRBJ1-2 gives the whole variable domain EPEVTQTPSHQVTQMGQEVILRCVPISNHLYFYWYRQILGQKVEFLVSFYNNEISEKSEIFDDQFSVERPDGSNFTLKIRSTKLEDSAMYFCASSGHGNGYTFGSGTRLTVV.